This TCR beta chain appears in the sequencing data of a study of T cells expressing NK-cell markers. Study-level findings and limits: In several donors, dominant clonotypes made up roughly 28.3-65% of CD3+CD56-NKG2C+ cells.

Regarding this clonotype: The antigen is not known.

CDR3 length: 15 residues. The V gene's germline CDR1 is DFQATT and CDR2 SNEGSKA (reference sequence). cDNA encoding TCR beta was synthesized via 5'RACE template switching incorporating UMIs. After re-calling the 5' RACE reads, TCRdb lists one entry per CDR3 protein, DNA absent. Recorded here are about 390,000 distinct CDR3 sequences; the top ten clones represent roughly 10%. The sequenced material came from blood T cells: a sorted CD56 or NKG2C T cell subset, CD4+ or CD8+ T cells, or bulk PBMC T cells (not recorded which). The gene calls are TRBV20-1 and TRBJ1-1; TCRdb lists TRBD1, though no DNA is available to test this call. This sequence originates from a woman aged 45-65 years in good health. The CDR3 spells CSARDSRRGGTEAFF.